The rows below give T cell receptor beta chains drawn from one sample of a study of tumor-infiltrating lymphocytes in primary liver carcinoma. TCRdb reprocessed the multiplex PCR reads via MiXCR and lists one record per CDR3 protein. The repertoire holds about 110,000 distinct CDR3 sequences, 50% to 70% seen once, with around 9.3% in the top ten. Sequencing was performed on liver tumor tissue from sampling region 1. Source of these receptors: a woman aged 60 to 75 with primary liver carcinoma and hepatitis B virus infection. Each CDR3 is given with its conserved first and last residue. D genes are given only for firm matches. Expanded clones get a size class; other rows say once, few or many, or leave the size out.

cdr3_length	clone_size	d_call	v_call	j_call	cdr3_nt	cdr3_aa
20	.	TRBD2	TRBV11-2	TRBJ2-6	TGTGCCAGCGGCTCCAACACACCGGGACTAGCGGTCTCTGTGGCCAACGTCCTGACTTTC	CASGSNTPGLAVSVANVLTF
15	once	TRBD2	TRBV10-2	TRBJ2-1	TGCGCCAGCAGACTTACTAGCGGGATCGGCAATGGGCAGTTCTTC	CASRLTSGIGNGQFF
14	.	.	TRBV11-2	TRBJ2-7	TGTGCCAGCACCCTAACGAGGGATGCCAGGGAGCAGTACTTC	CASTLTRDAREQYF
13	.	.	TRBV11-2	TRBJ2-4	TGTGCCAGCAGCTCTAACGGGAGAGACATTGAGTACTTC	CASSSNGRDIEYF
15	.	.	TRBV28	TRBJ1-4	TGTGCCAGCATTCCCACGGGATATTATAATGAAAAACTGTTTTTT	CASIPTGYYNEKLFF
13	.	.	TRBV10-3	TRBJ1-2	TGTGCCATCAGGCAGGGGAGTAACGATGGCTACACCTTC	CAIRQGSNDGYTF
16	many	TRBD2	TRBV12-3/TRBV12-4	TRBJ2-3	TGTGCCAGCAGGAAGAGACTAGCGGGGGTCACAGATACGCAGTATTTT	CASRKRLAGVTDTQYF
12	.	.	TRBV12-3/TRBV12-4	TRBJ2-3	TGTGCCAGCAACCTTCGGCCGTATACGCAGTATTTT	CASNLRPYTQYF
13	few	.	TRBV7-2	TRBJ2-1	TGTGCCAGCAGCCCCCAAGCGAGGAATGAGCAGTTCTTC	CASSPQARNEQFF
16	few	TRBD2	TRBV7-8	TRBJ2-1	TGTGCCAGCAGCTCCCGGAGCGGGAGGGCCTCGGATGAGCAGTTCTTC	CASSSRSGRASDEQFF
16	.	TRBD2	TRBV11-2	TRBJ2-1	TGTGCTAGCAGCTTATTGACTAGCTGGAGTTTCAATAAGCAGTTCTTC	CASSLLTSWSFNKQFF
16	few	TRBD2	TRBV18	TRBJ2-7	TGTGCCAGCTCACCAACCCTAGCGGACCTAGCCTACGAGCAGTACTTC	CASSPTLADLAYEQYF
16	.	TRBD1	TRBV12-5	TRBJ2-2	TGTGCTAGTGGTTTCCTTACCGGGACAGGGATCGAGGAGCTGTTTTTT	CASGFLTGTGIEELFF
14	.	.	TRBV4-2	TRBJ2-7	TGTGCCAGCAGCCAGGGGCATGGAGACTACGAGCAGTACTTC	CASSQGHGDYEQYF
10	many	.	TRBV29-1	TRBJ1-1	TGCAGCGTTGAAGAGGTTAAAGCTTTCTTT	CSVEEVKAFF
15	many	.	TRBV6-1	TRBJ2-3	TGTGCCAGCAGTGACGGGGGCTTTCGTACAGATACGCAGTATTTT	CASSDGGFRTDTQYF
13	.	.	TRBV12-3/TRBV12-4	TRBJ1-5	TGTGCCAGTGGTTTACAGACGGCTCAGCCCCAGCATTTT	CASGLQTAQPQHF
16	many	TRBD1	TRBV12-3/TRBV12-4	TRBJ2-2	TGTGCCAGCAGGCCTTTCCGGGACAGCTACACCGGGGAGCTGTTTTTT	CASRPFRDSYTGELFF
15	many	TRBD1	TRBV6-1	TRBJ1-5	TGTGCCAGCAGTGAAGAGACAGGGGGCAATCAGCCCCAGCATTTT	CASSEETGGNQPQHF
15	.	TRBD1	TRBV7-9	TRBJ2-7	TGTGCCAGCAGCTTCGGGGACAGGGTGACCTACGAGCAGTACTTC	CASSFGDRVTYEQYF
15	once	.	TRBV5-1	TRBJ2-2	TGCGCCAGCAAACCCCTATTGCAGGGGACCGGGGAGCTGTTTTTT	CASKPLLQGTGELFF
16	once	.	TRBV4-2	TRBJ2-2	TGTGCCAGCAGCCCGTCTGGGTTTGGGAACACCGGGGAGCTGTTTTTT	CASSPSGFGNTGELFF
15	few	.	TRBV6-1	TRBJ2-3	TGTGCCAGCCGTGGCTTAAGGGGAGAGGCAGATACGCAGTATTTT	CASRGLRGEADTQYF
13	many	.	TRBV30	TRBJ2-7	TGTGCCTGGAGTCGGGACTTCTCCTACGAGCAGTACTTC	CAWSRDFSYEQYF
14	few	.	TRBV5-1	TRBJ2-4	TGCGCCAGCAGCTTGGAAGCAGGGCAAAGCATTCAGTACTTC	CASSLEAGQSIQYF
16	few	.	TRBV2	TRBJ1-6	TGTGCCAGCAGTGAATTGGGGGTTGGGAGAGGCTCACCCCTCCACTTT	CASSELGVGRGSPLHF
15	.	.	TRBV7-2	TRBJ2-2	TGTGCCAGCAGCCGATTCATTCCTTACACCGGGGAGCTGTTTTTT	CASSRFIPYTGELFF
16	.	TRBD1	TRBV6-5	TRBJ1-1	TGTGCCAACAGTTACTCGTCGACAGGGGCGGTGACTGAAGCTTTCTTT	CANSYSSTGAVTEAFF
15	.	.	TRBV11-3	TRBJ2-7	TGTGTCAGGAGCTTAGATCGGGGCTTTAGCTTGGAGCAGTACTTC	CVRSLDRGFSLEQYF
12	many	TRBD1	TRBV28	TRBJ1-2	TGTGCCACCGGGACAGGACCCTATGGCTACACCTTC	CATGTGPYGYTF
16	many	.	TRBV10-2	TRBJ1-2	TGCGCCAGCAGCGAGCGGATTCGACAGAGCAACTATGGCTACACCTTC	CASSERIRQSNYGYTF
16	.	TRBD2	TRBV11-2	TRBJ2-4	TGTGCCAGCAGCTTAACTAGCGGGAGCACCTCTTACATTCAGTACTTC	CASSLTSGSTSYIQYF
11	many	.	TRBV12-3/TRBV12-4	TRBJ2-7	TGTGCCAGCAGCTTTGGGTACGAGCAGTACTTC	CASSFGYEQYF